These T cell receptor beta chains were read from a single sample in a study of CD8+ T cells in alopecia areata. The data were produced by immunoSEQ multiplex PCR, yet TCRdb's version contains in-frame clones alone and is incomplete. The sample includes 98,000 or so clones, roughly 64% of them seen just once. Sequences were obtained from CD8+ T cells sorted from blood. These receptors came from a human donor in good health. Each CDR3 is given with its conserved first and last residue. D genes are given only for firm matches. Not every row has a clone size; where given, it reads once, few, many or a size class.

cdr3_aa: CASSFVGALSTDTQYF
cdr3_nt: TGTGCCAGCAGTTTTGTAGGGGCCCTTAGCACAGATACGCAGTATTTT
clone_size: -
d_call: -
j_call: TRBJ2-3
v_call: TRBV28

cdr3_aa: CASSVLLARGTDTQYF
cdr3_nt: TGTGCCAGCAGTGTACTACTAGCAAGGGGAACAGATACGCAGTATTTT
clone_size: -
d_call: -
j_call: TRBJ2-3
v_call: TRBV2

cdr3_aa: CASSLVSGLARNEQFF
cdr3_nt: TGTGCCAGCAGCTTGGTATCGGGACTTGCCCGGAATGAGCAGTTCTTC
clone_size: -
d_call: -
j_call: TRBJ2-1
v_call: TRBV5-6

cdr3_aa: CASSEYGTGIQETQYF
cdr3_nt: TGTGCCAGCAGTGAATATGGGACAGGAATCCAAGAGACCCAGTACTTC
clone_size: -
d_call: TRBD1
j_call: TRBJ2-5
v_call: TRBV25-1

cdr3_aa: CASSPFSGELFF
cdr3_nt: TGTGCCAGCTCACCATTTTCCGGGGAGCTGTTTTTT
clone_size: -
d_call: -
j_call: TRBJ2-2
v_call: TRBV18

cdr3_aa: CSVVQIRTDTQYF
cdr3_nt: TGCAGCGTTGTACAGATCCGCACAGATACGCAGTATTTT
clone_size: -
d_call: -
j_call: TRBJ2-3
v_call: TRBV29-1

cdr3_aa: CAISTGRPSSYEQYF
cdr3_nt: TGTGCCATCAGTACAGGGAGACCTAGCTCCTACGAGCAGTACTTC
clone_size: -
d_call: -
j_call: TRBJ2-7
v_call: TRBV10-3

cdr3_aa: CSVGGGSGYTF
cdr3_nt: TGCAGCGTCGGGGGGGGAAGCGGCTACACCTTC
clone_size: -
d_call: -
j_call: TRBJ1-2
v_call: TRBV29-1

cdr3_aa: CASSDTGLAEQYF
cdr3_nt: TGTGCCAGCAGTGATACAGGGTTGGCCGAGCAGTACTTC
clone_size: many
d_call: -
j_call: TRBJ2-7
v_call: TRBV25-1

cdr3_aa: CASSHGTGWLLSPQYF
cdr3_nt: TGCGCCAGCAGCCACGGGACAGGGTGGCTACTCTCACCCCAGTACTTC
clone_size: once
d_call: TRBD1
j_call: TRBJ2-5
v_call: TRBV4-3

cdr3_aa: CASSFVGGGISYNEQFF
cdr3_nt: TGTGCCAGCAGTTTTGTTGGCGGGGGAATTTCCTACAATGAGCAGTTCTTC
clone_size: -
d_call: TRBD2
j_call: TRBJ2-1
v_call: TRBV27

cdr3_aa: CASSETQYF
cdr3_nt: TGTGCCAGCAGCGAGACCCAGTACTTC
clone_size: once
d_call: -
j_call: TRBJ2-5
v_call: TRBV6-1

cdr3_aa: CASSVPRDSGTDTQYF
cdr3_nt: TGTGCCAGCAGCGTACCCCGGGACAGCGGCACAGATACGCAGTATTTT
clone_size: -
d_call: TRBD1
j_call: TRBJ2-3
v_call: TRBV9

cdr3_aa: CASSGIAGKHTGELFF
cdr3_nt: TGTGCCAGCAGCGGTATAGCGGGGAAGCACACCGGGGAGCTGTTTTTT
clone_size: many
d_call: TRBD2
j_call: TRBJ2-2
v_call: TRBV9

cdr3_aa: CASSLFLGGTNNEQFF
cdr3_nt: TGTGCCAGCAGTTTATTCCTCGGGGGGACGAACAATGAGCAGTTCTTC
clone_size: -
d_call: TRBD2
j_call: TRBJ2-1
v_call: TRBV28

cdr3_aa: CASSGTGGANTGELFF
cdr3_nt: TGTGCCAGCAGCGGGACAGGGGGCGCGAACACCGGGGAGCTGTTTTTT
clone_size: -
d_call: TRBD1
j_call: TRBJ2-2
v_call: TRBV2

cdr3_aa: CATSRTGSGNTEAFF
cdr3_nt: TGTGCCACCAGCAGGACAGGGTCGGGGAACACTGAAGCTTTCTTT
clone_size: once
d_call: TRBD1
j_call: TRBJ1-1
v_call: TRBV15

cdr3_aa: CASSGGNWYEQYF
cdr3_nt: TGTGCCAGCAGTGGAGGCAATTGGTACGAGCAGTACTTC
clone_size: -
d_call: -
j_call: TRBJ2-7
v_call: TRBV28

cdr3_aa: CASSSPSAGEQYF
cdr3_nt: TGTGCCAGCAGTTCCCCATCGGCTGGGGAGCAGTACTTC
clone_size: -
d_call: -
j_call: TRBJ2-7
v_call: TRBV27

cdr3_aa: CAWSATTYEQYF
cdr3_nt: TGTGCCTGGAGTGCGACAACCTACGAGCAGTACTTC
clone_size: -
d_call: -
j_call: TRBJ2-7
v_call: TRBV30

cdr3_aa: CASSRGLASSSYEQYF
cdr3_nt: TGCGCCAGCAGCCGAGGACTAGCGAGTAGCTCCTACGAGCAGTACTTC
clone_size: -
d_call: TRBD2
j_call: TRBJ2-7
v_call: TRBV5-1

cdr3_aa: CASSYSRGNTEAFF
cdr3_nt: TGTGCCAGCAGTTACTCGAGGGGTAACACTGAAGCTTTCTTT
clone_size: -
d_call: -
j_call: TRBJ1-1
v_call: TRBV6-5

cdr3_aa: CSAGPGHIDANYGYTF
cdr3_nt: TGCAGCGCCGGACCGGGACACATAGATGCTAACTATGGCTACACCTTC
clone_size: -
d_call: -
j_call: TRBJ1-2
v_call: TRBV29-1

cdr3_aa: CASSVSFGDRSSYEQYF
cdr3_nt: TGTGCCAGCAGCGTTTCCTTTGGGGACCGAAGCTCCTACGAGCAGTACTTC
clone_size: -
d_call: -
j_call: TRBJ2-7
v_call: TRBV7-8

cdr3_aa: CASSFGGVNTEAFF
cdr3_nt: TGTGCCAGCAGCTTCGGAGGGGTGAACACTGAAGCTTTCTTT
clone_size: -
d_call: -
j_call: TRBJ1-1
v_call: TRBV7-9

cdr3_aa: CASSSGTLGEQYF
cdr3_nt: TGTGCCAGCAGCTCGGGAACTTTGGGCGAGCAGTACTTC
clone_size: -
d_call: -
j_call: TRBJ2-7
v_call: TRBV9

cdr3_aa: CAWTPPGGTPLYEQYF
cdr3_nt: TGTGCCTGGACTCCACCGGGCGGGACACCTCTCTACGAGCAGTACTTC
clone_size: -
d_call: -
j_call: TRBJ2-7
v_call: TRBV30

cdr3_aa: CASSYQDRANSPLHF
cdr3_nt: TGTGCCAGCAGTTATCAGGACAGGGCTAATTCACCCCTCCACTTT
clone_size: few
d_call: TRBD1
j_call: TRBJ1-6
v_call: TRBV7-6

cdr3_aa: CASSLAGSYEQYF
cdr3_nt: TGTGCCAGCAGCTTAGCAGGTTCCTACGAGCAGTACTTC
clone_size: few
d_call: -
j_call: TRBJ2-7
v_call: TRBV7-6

cdr3_aa: CASRYRGQGNTGELFF
cdr3_nt: TGTGCCAGCAGATACCGTGGACAGGGGAACACCGGGGAGCTGTTTTTT
clone_size: many
d_call: TRBD1
j_call: TRBJ2-2
v_call: TRBV2

cdr3_aa: CASSLVRGNYGYTF
cdr3_nt: TGTGCCAGCAGCTTGGTACGGGGGAACTATGGCTACACCTTC
clone_size: -
d_call: -
j_call: TRBJ1-2
v_call: TRBV5-6

cdr3_aa: CAWRGARETQYF
cdr3_nt: TGTGCCTGGAGGGGGGCCCGAGAGACCCAGTACTTC
clone_size: -
d_call: -
j_call: TRBJ2-5
v_call: TRBV30

cdr3_aa: CASSPGEGGSKNIQYF
cdr3_nt: TGTGCCAGCAGTCCGGGGGAGGGAGGATCCAAAAACATTCAGTACTTC
clone_size: -
d_call: TRBD2
j_call: TRBJ2-4
v_call: TRBV9

cdr3_aa: CASSLVPGDYNEQFF
cdr3_nt: TGTGCCAGCAGCTTGGTGCCAGGGGACTACAATGAGCAGTTCTTC
clone_size: -
d_call: -
j_call: TRBJ2-1
v_call: TRBV5-6

cdr3_aa: CASSPRVFGLQGSNEQFF
cdr3_nt: TGCGCCAGCAGCCCGAGGGTTTTCGGGTTACAGGGTTCCAATGAGCAGTTCTTC
clone_size: -
d_call: -
j_call: TRBJ2-1
v_call: TRBV5-1

cdr3_aa: CASSLVRGDEQYF
cdr3_nt: TGTGCCAGCAGCTTAGTCCGGGGGGACGAGCAGTACTTC
clone_size: -
d_call: TRBD2
j_call: TRBJ2-7
v_call: TRBV7-8

cdr3_aa: CASTSGQGPSPLHF
cdr3_nt: TGTGCCAGCACCTCAGGACAGGGGCCCTCACCCCTCCACTTT
clone_size: -
d_call: TRBD1
j_call: TRBJ1-6
v_call: TRBV27

cdr3_aa: CASSSGILNTGELFF
cdr3_nt: TGTGCCAGCAGCTCGGGGATCCTGAACACCGGGGAGCTGTTTTTT
clone_size: -
d_call: -
j_call: TRBJ2-2
v_call: TRBV7-9

cdr3_aa: CASSSRLDTPLAKNIQYF
cdr3_nt: TGTGCCAGCAGCTCCCGTCTGGACACCCCCCTAGCCAAAAACATTCAGTACTTC
clone_size: -
d_call: -
j_call: TRBJ2-4
v_call: TRBV7-8

cdr3_aa: CASSLQRGGTYEQYF
cdr3_nt: TGCGCCAGCAGCCTGCAGCGGGGGGGGACCTACGAGCAGTACTTC
clone_size: -
d_call: TRBD2
j_call: TRBJ2-7
v_call: TRBV4-1

cdr3_aa: CSVDGAGEQFF
cdr3_nt: TGCAGCGTTGACGGAGCGGGGGAGCAGTTCTTC
clone_size: few
d_call: TRBD2
j_call: TRBJ2-1
v_call: TRBV29-1

cdr3_aa: CASSLGAYGYTF
cdr3_nt: TGTGCCAGCAGCTTGGGGGCGTATGGCTACACCTTC
clone_size: few
d_call: -
j_call: TRBJ1-2
v_call: TRBV5-4

cdr3_aa: CASSLRQRGEETQYF
cdr3_nt: TGTGCCAGCAGTTTAAGGCAGCGGGGGGAAGAGACCCAGTACTTC
clone_size: -
d_call: TRBD2
j_call: TRBJ2-5
v_call: TRBV28